The 25 T cell receptor beta chains given below trace back to one sample, sequenced in a study of T cell changes during pregnancy in multiple sclerosis. The method was immunoSEQ multiplex PCR; TCRdb's version includes in-frame clones alone and lacks a portion of them. The sample has 85,000 to 100,000 clones; approximately 89% are singletons. The sequenced sample was peripheral blood, obtained before pregnancy. The receptor source for this set is a female donor with multiple sclerosis, enrolled in a pregnancy study.

The V and J genes are TRBV7-5 and TRBJ1-2; the tabulated D call, TRBD1, remains unverified against the DNA. TRBV7-5 is classified as a pseudogene. The CDR3 is 14 residues long. The CDR3 nucleotides read TGTGTCAGAAGCTCCAGGACAGGACCCTATGGCTACACCTTC. Translation: CVRSSRTGPYGYTF.

This chain links TRBV19 with TRBJ2-2; 7 bases align to TRBD1. The length of the CDR3 is 14 residues. Germline assignment: CDR1 LNHDA and CDR2 SQIVND (reference sequence). V trimming: 2 bases; J trimming: 11 bases; junction bases outside the gene matches: 8. CDR3 sequence (DNA): TGTGCCAGTAGTATATGGGCAGGGGGAGTTGAGCTGTTTTTT. This translates into CASSIWAGGVELFF. Looking up the rest from reference TRBV19 and TRBJ2-2 gives the full variable domain: DGGITQSPKYLFRKEGQNVTLSCEQNLNHDAMYWYRQDPGQGLRLIYYSQIVNDFQKGDIAEGYSVSREKKESFPLTVTSAQKNPTAFYLCASSIWAGGVELFFGEGSRLTVL.

J is TRBJ2-1 and V is TRBV6-5; D is possibly TRBD1 (6 bases). Trimming took off 4 bases at V and 9 bases at J, with 16 bases between the two ends. The germline CDR1 and CDR2 sequences are MNHEY and SVGAGI. The CDR3 runs 14 residues. The CDR3 coding sequence is TGTGCCAGCAGTTGGGACACAGGGAACAGTGAGCAGTTCTTC. Translated, it gives CASSWDTGNSEQFF.

The genes are TRBV7-2 and TRBJ1-1, with D uncertain. Germline CDR1 SGHTA, CDR2 FQGNSA. This CDR3 has 15 residues. V was trimmed by 1 base and J by 0 bases, leaving 9 bases between them. CDR3 in amino acids: CASSLGDYMNTEAFF. The DNA of the CDR3 is TGTGCCAGCAGCTTAGGTGACTACATGAACACTGAAGCTTTCTTT.

V and J are TRBV9 and TRBJ2-1; 15 nucleotides match TRBD2. This CDR3 has 17 amino acids. CDR1 and CDR2 from the germline V gene are SGDLS and YYNGEE. Germline trimming cut 2 bases from V and 4 bases from J; bases unmatched to any gene: 4. The CDR3 nucleotides read TGTGCCAGCAGCGTGACGGGACTAGCGGGGGGTTACAATGAGCAGTTCTTC. Encoded protein: CASSVTGLAGGYNEQFF. Full variable domain (rest looked up from reference TRBV9 and TRBJ2-1): DSGVTQTPKHLITATGQRVTLRCSPRSGDLSVYWYQQSLDQGLQFLIQYYNGEERAKGNILERFSAQQFPDLHSELNLSSLELGDSALYFCASSVTGLAGGYNEQFFGPGTRLTVL.

This chain connects TRBV19 to TRBJ1-4, with no clear D. Looked up from germline, CDR1 is LNHDA and CDR2 is SQIVND (reference sequence). The CDR3 length is 14 residues. Trimming took off 6 bases at V and 11 bases at J, with 19 bases between the two ends. The CDR3 loop is CASSTKADQAKLFF. The CDR3 nucleotides read TGTGCCAGTAGCACAAAGGCTGACCAGGCGAAACTGTTTTTT.

Only a few counts were recorded for this clone. CDR3 protein: CASSPGQGNEQYF. In DNA form, the CDR3 reads TGTGCCAGCAGTCCGGGACAGGGCAACGAGCAGTACTTC. The chain couples TRBV7-3 to TRBJ2-7, with 9 bases aligning to TRBD1. J lost 5 bases, V lost 6 bases, and 5 bases had no gene match. Germline loops: CDR1 SGHTA, CDR2 FQGTGA. This CDR3 comprises 13 residues.

CDR3 residues: CASSYDSARNEKLFF. The CDR3 DNA is TGTGCCAGCAGCTATGACAGTGCCCGCAATGAAAAACTGTTTTTT. This sequence joins TRBV7-2 and TRBJ1-4, with D tentatively TRBD1 (5 bases). The germline V and J ends were trimmed by 4 bases and 5 bases, with 14 bases remaining between them. Germline loops: CDR1 SGHTA, CDR2 FQGNSA. The CDR3 loop spans 15 amino acids.

The rearrangement links TRBV2 to TRBJ1-3; D is ambiguous. Germline CDR1 SNHLY, CDR2 FYNNEI. The CDR3 contains 15 residues. The V and J ends lost 2 bases and 0 bases respectively, with 8 bases between them. CDR3 sequence (DNA): TGTGCCAGCAGTGAAATTGCCTACTCTGGAAACACCATATATTTT. It translates to CASSEIAYSGNTIYF.

The chain links TRBV7-9 to TRBJ1-1; TRBD1 agrees at 8 bases. J lost 0 bases, V lost 3 bases, and 3 bases had no gene match. The CDR3 has 15 residues. CDR1 and CDR2 from the germline V gene are SEHNR and FQNEAQ (reference sequence). The CDR3 is CASSFGDRMNTEAFF. The CDR3 region has the DNA TGTGCCAGCAGCTTCGGGGACAGGATGAACACTGAAGCTTTCTTT.

The J gene is TRBJ2-5, the V gene TRBV7-9, with 7 bases matching TRBD2. V lost 5 bases, J lost 1 base, and 7 bases stayed unmatched. The CDR3 is made up of 15 amino acids. The germline V gene encodes CDR1 SEHNR and CDR2 FQNEAQ (reference sequence). CDR3 nucleotide sequence: TGTGCCAGCAGCATCACCGGGGGGTCCCAAGAGACCCAGTACTTC. The encoded protein is CASSITGGSQETQYF.

This clone was seen once. V is TRBV5-5 and J is TRBJ1-1, with 11 nucleotides matching TRBD1. CDR1 SGHKS and CDR2 YYEKEE come from the germline V gene (reference sequence). V was pared by 3 bases and J by 1 base, with 5 bases of the junction left unmatched. The CDR3 totals 16 residues. Here the CDR3 reads CASSSGQGAPNTEAFF. CDR3 DNA: TGTGCCAGCAGCTCCGGACAGGGGGCTCCGAACACTGAAGCTTTCTTT.

The chain has TRBV5-1 and TRBJ1-1, with TRBD1 matching over 7 bases. Losses at the gene ends were 5 bases for V and 2 bases for J; bases not matched to a gene: 6. The germline gives CDR1 SGHRS, CDR2 YFSETQ. The CDR3 runs 14 residues. The CDR3 spells CASSMSGGNTEAFF. CDR3 coding DNA: TGCGCCAGCAGTATGTCAGGGGGAAACACTGAAGCTTTCTTT.

V usage is TRBV7-9 and J usage is TRBJ2-5, with D tentatively TRBD1 (7 bases). The ends were cut back, 5 bases at V and 5 bases at J, with 21 bases in the middle. The CDR3 totals 16 residues. Germline CDR1 and CDR2: SEHNR and FQNEAQ (reference sequence). CDR3 nucleotides: TGTGCCAGCAGCCCCCCGCGGCAGGGGGGAATGGAGACCCAGTACTTC. It encodes CASSPPRQGGMETQYF.

The chain has TRBV19 and TRBJ1-5, with D possibly matching TRBD1 (5 bases). The CDR3 consists of 15 residues. CDR1 and CDR2 from the germline V gene are LNHDA and SQIVND (reference sequence). Trimming cost V 3 bases and J 5 bases, with 14 bases left between them. This CDR3 is CASSITQGTHQPQHF. The DNA of the CDR3 is TGTGCCAGTAGTATTACGCAGGGAACCCATCAGCCCCAGCATTTT.

V is TRBV4-3 and J is TRBJ2-3; D is undetermined. The CDR3 runs to 13 residues. Germline V gene data show CDR1 as LGHNA and CDR2 as YSLEER. The germline V and J ends were trimmed by 3 bases and 0 bases, with 4 bases remaining between them. CDR3 sequence (DNA): TGCGCCAGCAGCCACCTAAGCACAGATACGCAGTATTTT. Its translation is CASSHLSTDTQYF.

The V gene is TRBV2, the J gene TRBJ2-3, with TRBD2 identical over 9 bases. The CDR3 extends over 16 amino acids. From germline, CDR1 is SNHLY and CDR2 FYNNEI. Germline trimming cut 6 bases from V and 4 bases from J; bases unmatched to any gene: 11. The CDR3, as DNA: TGTGCCAGCAGATCGCGGGAGGGGTCGGAGGCAGATACGCAGTATTTT. Protein: CASRSREGSEADTQYF.

The chain recombines TRBV19 with TRBJ2-6; D is possibly TRBD2 (6 bases). V was pared by 6 bases and J by 5 bases, with 14 bases between. The CDR3 has 15 amino acids. CDR1 LNHDA and CDR2 SQIVND come from the germline V gene (reference sequence). CDR3 bases: TGTGCCAGTAGCCCACCCGGGGGAAGGGCCAACGTCCTGACTTTC. Translation gives CASSPPGGRANVLTF.

This chain links TRBV7-2 with TRBJ1-6; no clear D. Germline assignment: CDR1 SGHTA and CDR2 FQGNSA. The CDR3 is 15 residues long. The V end was cut by 1 base, the J end by 10 bases, with 14 bases between. The CDR3 protein is CASSLGLRRGSPLHF. The CDR3, as DNA: TGTGCCAGCAGCTTAGGTCTAAGGAGAGGGTCACCCCTCCACTTT.

This chain joins TRBV19 and TRBJ1-1; no reliable D call. CDR3 length: 12 residues. Germline lookup yields CDR1 LNHDA and CDR2 SQIVND (reference sequence). Trimming took 11 bases from V and 5 from J, leaving 15 bases between them. Here the CDR3 reads CASNRFGTEAFF. The CDR3 coding sequence is TGTGCCTCTAACAGATTTGGTACTGAAGCTTTCTTT.

The J gene is TRBJ1-3, the V gene TRBV7-5; TRBD1, the table's D call, lacks a check against the DNA. TRBV7-5 is an annotated pseudogene. The CDR3 loop spans 15 amino acids. The CDR3, as DNA: TGTGTCAGAAGCCCGACAGAGACGCGCGGAAACACCATATATTTT. Residues: CVRSPTETRGNTIYF.

The chain employs TRBV28 and TRBJ2-7; D is possibly TRBD1 (6 bases). The CDR3 has 13 amino acids. In germline, CDR1 is MDHEN, CDR2 SYDVKM. The germline V and J ends were trimmed by 6 bases and 4 bases, with 13 bases remaining between them. The CDR3 loop reads CASRQRDTYEQYF. CDR3 nucleotide sequence: TGTGCCAGCAGACAAAGGGACACATACGAGCAGTACTTC.

The V call is TRBV6-5, the J call TRBJ1-1; D gene uncertain. This CDR3 has 14 residues. The ends were cut back, 2 bases at V and 4 bases at J, with 11 bases in the middle. The germline CDR1 and CDR2 sequences are MNHEY and SVGAGI. The CDR3 loop reads CASSYSRLSTEAFF. The DNA of the CDR3 is TGTGCCAGCAGTTACAGCAGGTTGAGCACTGAAGCTTTCTTT.

This chain joins TRBV7-8 and TRBJ1-4, with D unresolved. This CDR3 spans 14 amino acids. Trimming took 5 bases from V and 11 from J, leaving 18 bases between them. CDR1 is SGHVS and CDR2 is FQNEAQ in the germline V gene. The CDR3 is CASSQVMTTAKLFF. For the CDR3, the DNA is TGTGCCAGCAGCCAAGTTATGACTACTGCGAAACTGTTTTTT.

The V gene is TRBV29-1, the J gene TRBJ2-1; TRBD1 is a possible D gene (5 bases). Trimming removed 3 bases at V and 7 bases at J, with 22 bases between. The CDR3 is 16 amino acids. CDR1 is SQVTM and CDR2 is ANQGSEA in the germline V gene. CDR3 coding DNA: TGCAGCGTTGACAGCAGGGTGAGGACCCTTGGGAATGAGCAGTTCTTC. Translating it yields CSVDSRVRTLGNEQFF.